A single sample is the source of the 4 T cell receptor beta chains below, sequenced in a study of blood T cell repertoires in COVID-19. Assay: immunoSEQ multiplex PCR; the TCRdb copy retains only in-frame clones and omits some. The sample consists of approximately 67,000 clones, about nine tenths of them appearing once. The material sequenced was peripheral blood. These receptor sequences come from a middle-aged man with active COVID-19.

The V call is TRBV7-2, the J call TRBJ2-3; D not certain. Trimming stripped 2 bases from V and 2 bases from J, with 8 bases between. The CDR3 has 14 amino acids. From germline, CDR1 is SGHTA and CDR2 FQGNSA. CDR3 nucleotide sequence: TGTGCCAGCAGCTTAAACGCGCTCACAGATACGCAGTATTTT. Its protein is CASSLNALTDTQYF.

A single count supports this clone. The rearrangement joins TRBV9 to TRBJ2-3; D may be TRBD1 (6 bases). CDR3 length equals 13 residues. Trimming pared 0 bases from V and 6 bases from J, leaving 8 bases between. In germline, CDR1 is SGDLS, CDR2 YYNGEE. The CDR3 protein is CASSVAGGDTQYF. CDR3 in DNA: TGTGCCAGCAGCGTAGCTGGGGGCGATACGCAGTATTTT.

V gene TRBV7-8 combines with J gene TRBJ2-3; D may be TRBD2 (5 bases). CDR1 and CDR2 (germline): SGHVS, FQNEAQ. V was cut by 4 bases and J by 1 base, with 12 bases left in between. This CDR3 has 15 amino acids. The CDR3 loop reads CASSSEPRGTDTQYF. CDR3 in DNA: TGTGCCAGCAGCTCCGAACCGCGGGGCACAGATACGCAGTATTTT.

The chain carries TRBV7-8 and TRBJ2-5, with D perhaps TRBD2 (5 bases). With 3 bases removed from V and 4 bases from J, the gap between germline ends came to 18 bases. CDR1 SGHVS and CDR2 FQNEAQ come from the germline V gene. The CDR3 is made up of 16 amino acids. In DNA form, the CDR3 reads TGTGCCAGCAGCTTGAGGGAGAGACTACTTACAGAGACCCAGTACTTC. It yields the protein CASSLRERLLTETQYF.